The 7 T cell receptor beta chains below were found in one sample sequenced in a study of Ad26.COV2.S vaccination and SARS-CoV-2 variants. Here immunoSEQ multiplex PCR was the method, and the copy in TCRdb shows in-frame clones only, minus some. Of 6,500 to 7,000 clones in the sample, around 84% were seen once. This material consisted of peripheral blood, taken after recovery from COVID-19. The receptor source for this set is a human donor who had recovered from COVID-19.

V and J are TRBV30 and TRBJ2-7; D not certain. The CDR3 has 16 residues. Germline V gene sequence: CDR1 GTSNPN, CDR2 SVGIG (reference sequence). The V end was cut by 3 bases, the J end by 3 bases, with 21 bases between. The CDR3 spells CAWSVEIGRLNYEQYF. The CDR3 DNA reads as TGTGCCTGGAGCGTAGAAATAGGGCGGTTGAACTACGAGCAGTACTTC.

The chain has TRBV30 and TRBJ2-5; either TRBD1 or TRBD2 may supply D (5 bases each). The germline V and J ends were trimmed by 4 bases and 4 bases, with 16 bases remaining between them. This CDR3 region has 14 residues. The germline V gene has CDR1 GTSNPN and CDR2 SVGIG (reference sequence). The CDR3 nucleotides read TGTGCCTGGAATTTAGGGACCGCCCGAGAGACCCAGTACTTC. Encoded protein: CAWNLGTARETQYF.

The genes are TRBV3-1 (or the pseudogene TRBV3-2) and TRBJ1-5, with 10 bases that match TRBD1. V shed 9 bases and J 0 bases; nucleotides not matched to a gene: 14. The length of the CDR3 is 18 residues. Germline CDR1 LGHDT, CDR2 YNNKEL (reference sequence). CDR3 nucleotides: TGTGCCAGAGTAGTTCGGTCGGGACAGGGGCTTAGCAATCAGCCCCAGCATTTT. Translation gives CARVVRSGQGLSNQPQHF.

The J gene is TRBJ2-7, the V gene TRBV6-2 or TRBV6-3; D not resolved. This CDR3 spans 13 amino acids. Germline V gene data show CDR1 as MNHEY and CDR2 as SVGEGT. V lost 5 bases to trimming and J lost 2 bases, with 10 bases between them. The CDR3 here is CASSLGSTYEQYF. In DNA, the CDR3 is TGTGCCAGCAGTCTTGGATCTACCTACGAGCAGTACTTC.

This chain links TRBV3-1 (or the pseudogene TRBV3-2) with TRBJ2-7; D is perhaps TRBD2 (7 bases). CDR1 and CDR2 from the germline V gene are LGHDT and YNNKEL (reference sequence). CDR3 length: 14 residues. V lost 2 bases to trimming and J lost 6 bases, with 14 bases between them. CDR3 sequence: CASSQLAGAGEQYF. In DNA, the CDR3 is TGTGCCAGCAGCCAACTTGCGGGGGCGGGCGAGCAGTACTTC.

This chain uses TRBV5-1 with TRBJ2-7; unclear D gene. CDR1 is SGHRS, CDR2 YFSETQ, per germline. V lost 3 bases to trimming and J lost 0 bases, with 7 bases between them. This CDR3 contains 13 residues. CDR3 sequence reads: CASSYTNSYEQYF. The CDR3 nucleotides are TGCGCCAGCAGCTATACGAACTCCTACGAGCAGTACTTC.

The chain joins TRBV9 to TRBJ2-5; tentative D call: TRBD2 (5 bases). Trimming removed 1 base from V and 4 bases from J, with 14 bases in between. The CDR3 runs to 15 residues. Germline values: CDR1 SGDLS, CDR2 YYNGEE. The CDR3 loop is CASSVSPGEGETQYF. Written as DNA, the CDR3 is TGTGCCAGCAGCGTATCCCCAGGAGAGGGAGAGACCCAGTACTTC.